Listed below are T cell receptor beta chains from one sample, sequenced in a study of cytomegalovirus exposure and HLA in healthy donors. Measured with immunoSEQ multiplex PCR; TCRdb has only the in-frame clones, and not every one. The table records 100,000 to 150,000 clones, around 86% of them present only once. Sequenced: PBMCs. The source of these receptors is a man between 18 and 29 years old in good health and CMV-seronegative. CDR3s include the opening cysteine and the closing phenylalanine or tryptophan. A D gene is named only where the DNA matches it firmly. Clone sizes are given selectively: once, few, many, or a class where the clone is expanded.

J,D,length,size,V,DNA,CDR3
TRBJ2-7,NA,11,few,TRBV5-6,TGTGCCAGCAGCTTTTTTAACGAGCAGTACTTC,CASSFFNEQYF
TRBJ1-3,TRBD1,16,NA,TRBV7-2,TGTGCCAGCAGCCCCGGACAGGGAAGCTCTGGAAACACCATATATTTT,CASSPGQGSSGNTIYF
TRBJ1-4,NA,17,NA,TRBV18,TGTGCCAGCTCACCCTCCCAGACAGGTTTGGAATATGAAAAACTGTTTTTT,CASSPSQTGLEYEKLFF
TRBJ1-3,NA,15,once,TRBV5-8,TGTGCCAGCAGCTACTCAACAGGGTCTGGAAACACCATATATTTT,CASSYSTGSGNTIYF
TRBJ1-2,NA,14,NA,TRBV7-9,TGTGCCAGCAGCTACAGCCAGGGGATGGGGGGCTACACCTTC,CASSYSQGMGGYTF
TRBJ1-2,TRBD1,14,NA,TRBV7-3,TGTGCCAGCAGCTACGACAGGGACGTTAGTGGCTACACCTTC,CASSYDRDVSGYTF
TRBJ2-7,TRBD2,14,NA,TRBV6-5,TGTGCCAGCAGTTCCGGGACTACTACCTACGAGCAGTACTTC,CASSSGTTTYEQYF
TRBJ2-1,TRBD1,14,NA,TRBV30,TGTGCCTGGGGTCGAAGGGGGCCCTACAATGAGCAGTTCTTC,CAWGRRGPYNEQFF
TRBJ1-5,TRBD1,15,NA,TRBV4-3,TGCGCCAGCAGCCAAGATTTCTCAGGGGGTCAGCCCCAGCATTTT,CASSQDFSGGQPQHF
TRBJ2-7,NA,14,once,TRBV30,TGTGCCTGGAGTACTCAAAGAATGAGGAACGAGCAGTACTTC,CAWSTQRMRNEQYF
TRBJ1-5,NA,14,NA,TRBV5-8,TGTGCCAGCAGCTTCGGGGGGCCACATCAGCCCCAGCATTTT,CASSFGGPHQPQHF
TRBJ1-1,NA,13,few,TRBV29-1,TGCAGCTTTAACCAGGGACGGGGGACTGAAGCTTTCTTT,CSFNQGRGTEAFF
TRBJ2-7,TRBD2,16,NA,TRBV5-4,TGTGCCAGCAGCTTGGGGAAGGGACTAGCGGGTGAAGAGCAGTACTTC,CASSLGKGLAGEEQYF
TRBJ2-2,TRBD1,15,NA,TRBV11-3,TGTGCCAGCGGCCCGGGACAGGGGTTTTCCGGGGAGCTGTTTTTT,CASGPGQGFSGELFF
TRBJ1-2,NA,14,NA,TRBV25-1,TGTGCCAGCAGTGGGCCGACAGCAAACTATGGCTACACCTTC,CASSGPTANYGYTF
TRBJ1-5,NA,13,NA,TRBV6-5,TGTGCCAGCAAGGAGGGAGGCAATCAGCCCCAGCATTTT,CASKEGGNQPQHF
TRBJ2-7,NA,11,NA,TRBV29-1,TGCAGCGTTGTATCAGGCACCGAGCAGTACTTC,CSVVSGTEQYF
TRBJ2-7,NA,16,NA,TRBV7-2,TGTGCCAGCAGCTTACTTTTTAGCGGACCTAATGGAGAGCAGTACTTC,CASSLLFSGPNGEQYF
TRBJ1-1,NA,14,NA,TRBV7-6,TGTGCCAGCAGCTTACCCGGGAAGAACACTGAAGCTTTCTTT,CASSLPGKNTEAFF
TRBJ1-2,NA,16,NA,TRBV29-1,TGCAGCGTCTCAGGTGTTTCGGGAGGACTGAGCTATGGCTACACCTTC,CSVSGVSGGLSYGYTF
TRBJ1-2,TRBD1,15,NA,TRBV9,TGTGCCAGCAGCGCTAAGACAGGGACGCACTATGGCTACACCTTC,CASSAKTGTHYGYTF
TRBJ1-2,NA,10,NA,TRBV30,TGTGCCTGGAGACTCACTGGCTACACCTTC,CAWRLTGYTF
TRBJ1-1,NA,15,NA,TRBV19,TGTGCCAGTAGCGGAGGGGATAGAGGGGACACTGAAGCTTTCTTT,CASSGGDRGDTEAFF
TRBJ2-5,NA,15,once,TRBV27,TGTGCCAGCAGTCCCCGGGCTCGAGGGTTGGAGACCCAGTACTTC,CASSPRARGLETQYF
TRBJ1-4,NA,16,NA,TRBV5-1,TGCGCCAGCAGCCAAAGGCCGAGGGGGACTAATGAAAAACTGTTTTTT,CASSQRPRGTNEKLFF
TRBJ1-1,NA,14,NA,TRBV29-1,TGCAGCGTTGAGGCCGGACAGCCATACACTGAAGCTTTCTTT,CSVEAGQPYTEAFF
TRBJ1-1,TRBD1,13,NA,TRBV29-1,TGCAGCGTGACGACAGGGGGCGGCACTGAAGCTTTCTTT,CSVTTGGGTEAFF
TRBJ2-5,NA,14,NA,TRBV11-2,TGTGCCAGCAGCTTCCCAGGGGCCCGGTGTACCCAGTACTTC,CASSFPGARCTQYF